Reported below is one T cell receptor beta chain. The data stem from a study of control samples from healthy donors and cancer patients. With 4 bases clipped from V and 4 bases from J, the junction kept 6 bases outside the gene matches. This CDR3 has 15 residues. Germline CDR1 LGHDT, CDR2 YNNKEL (reference sequence). The protocol was immunoSEQ multiplex PCR, while the TCRdb copy is restricted to in-frame clones and leaves out a portion. Of fewer than 30,000 clones in the sample, approximately 90% are singletons; the top ten hold about 1.6%. The sample was PBMCs. The chain carries TRBV3-1 (or the pseudogene TRBV3-2) and TRBJ2-2; 7 bases match TRBD1. The origin of this receptor is a woman in her 40s with lung cancer. The CDR3 coding sequence is TGTGCCAGCAGCCCGGGACAGTTGACCACCGGGGAGCTGTTTTTT. It translates to CASSPGQLTTGELFF.